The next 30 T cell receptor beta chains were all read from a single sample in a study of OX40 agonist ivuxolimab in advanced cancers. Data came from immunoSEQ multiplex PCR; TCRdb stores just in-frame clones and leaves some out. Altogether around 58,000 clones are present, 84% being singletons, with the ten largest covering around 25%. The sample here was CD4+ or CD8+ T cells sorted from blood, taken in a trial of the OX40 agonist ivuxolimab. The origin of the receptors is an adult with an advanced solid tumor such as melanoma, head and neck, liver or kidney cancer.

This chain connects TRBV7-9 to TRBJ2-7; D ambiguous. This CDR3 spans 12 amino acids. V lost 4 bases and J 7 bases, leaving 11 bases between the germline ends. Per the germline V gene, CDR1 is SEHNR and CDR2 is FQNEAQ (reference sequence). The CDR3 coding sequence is TGTGCCAGCAGCTCGATAACCCCTGAGCAGTACTTC. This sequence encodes CASSSITPEQYF.

This chain's CDR3 is CSVQGVTEAFF. The CDR3 nucleotides are TGCAGCGTCCAGGGGGTAACTGAAGCTTTCTTT. This chain joins TRBV29-1 and TRBJ1-1, with TRBD1 matching 7 bases. V dropped 6 bases and J dropped 5; count of bases not matched to a gene: 3. The CDR3 loop spans 11 amino acids. Per the germline V gene, CDR1 is SQVTM and CDR2 is ANQGSEA. The whole variable domain, filled in from reference TRBV29-1 and TRBJ1-1, reads SAVISQKPSRDICQRGTSLTIQCQVDSQVTMMFWYRQQPGQSLTLIATANQGSEATYESGFVIDKFPISRPNLTFSTLTVSNMSPEDSSIYLCSVQGVTEAFFGQGTRLTVV.

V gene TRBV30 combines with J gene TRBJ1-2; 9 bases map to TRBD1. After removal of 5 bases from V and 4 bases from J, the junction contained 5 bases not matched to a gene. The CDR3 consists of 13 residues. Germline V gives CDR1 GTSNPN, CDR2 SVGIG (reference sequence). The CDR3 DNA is TGTGCCTGGGACAAGGACAGGGGCTATGGCTACACCTTC. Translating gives CAWDKDRGYGYTF.

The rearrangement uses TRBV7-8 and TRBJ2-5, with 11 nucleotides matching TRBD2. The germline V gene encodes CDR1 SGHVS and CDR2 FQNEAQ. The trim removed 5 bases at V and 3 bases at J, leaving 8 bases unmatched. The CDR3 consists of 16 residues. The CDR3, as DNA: TGTGCCAGCAGCCGGAGGCCGGGACTAGCGGAAGAGACCCAGTACTTC. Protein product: CASSRRPGLAEETQYF.

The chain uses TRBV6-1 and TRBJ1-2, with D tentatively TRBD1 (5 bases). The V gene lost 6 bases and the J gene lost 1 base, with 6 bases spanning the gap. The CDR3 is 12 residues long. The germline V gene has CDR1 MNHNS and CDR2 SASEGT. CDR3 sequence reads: CASRQGNYGYTF. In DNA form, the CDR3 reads TGTGCCAGCAGGCAGGGTAACTATGGCTACACCTTC.

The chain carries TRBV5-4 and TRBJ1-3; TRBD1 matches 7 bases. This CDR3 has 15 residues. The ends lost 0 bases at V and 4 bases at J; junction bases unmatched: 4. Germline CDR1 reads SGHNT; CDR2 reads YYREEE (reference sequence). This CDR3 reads CASSLEGARGNTIYF. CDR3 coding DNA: TGTGCCAGCAGCTTGGAGGGGGCAAGGGGAAACACCATATATTTT.

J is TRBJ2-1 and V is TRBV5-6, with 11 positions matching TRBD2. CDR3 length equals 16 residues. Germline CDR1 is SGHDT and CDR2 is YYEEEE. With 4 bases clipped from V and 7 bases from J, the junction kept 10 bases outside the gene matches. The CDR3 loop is CASSGSFSGRGNEQFF. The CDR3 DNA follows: TGTGCCAGCAGCGGATCTTTTAGCGGGAGGGGGAATGAGCAGTTCTTC.

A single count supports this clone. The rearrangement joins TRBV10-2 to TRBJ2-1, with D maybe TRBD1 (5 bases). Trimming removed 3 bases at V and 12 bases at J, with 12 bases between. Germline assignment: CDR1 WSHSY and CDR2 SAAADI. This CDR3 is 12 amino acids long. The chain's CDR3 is CASSEDPQGQFF. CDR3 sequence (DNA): TGCGCCAGCAGTGAAGATCCCCAGGGGCAGTTCTTC.

CDR3 DNA sequence: TGTGCCAGCAGCTTAGGTCCCACAGGGCAAGAGACCCAGTACTTC. It translates to CASSLGPTGQETQYF. The V and J genes are TRBV7-7 and TRBJ2-5; tentative D call: TRBD1 (6 bases). The V and J ends lost 1 base and 2 bases respectively, with 11 bases between them. CDR3 size: 15 residues. Germline V gene sequence: CDR1 SSHAT, CDR2 FNYEAQ (reference sequence).

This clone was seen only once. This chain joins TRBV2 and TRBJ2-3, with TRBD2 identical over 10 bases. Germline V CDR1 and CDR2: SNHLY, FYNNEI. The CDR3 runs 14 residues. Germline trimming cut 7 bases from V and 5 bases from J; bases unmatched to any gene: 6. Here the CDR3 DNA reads TGTGCCAGCACTGAGCGGGGGGGCTTAGATACGCAGTATTTT. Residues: CASTERGGLDTQYF.

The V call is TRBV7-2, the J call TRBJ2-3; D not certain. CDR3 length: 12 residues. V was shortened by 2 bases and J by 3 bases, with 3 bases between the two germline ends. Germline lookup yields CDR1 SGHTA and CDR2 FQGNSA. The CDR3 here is CASSLRTDTQYF. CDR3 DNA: TGTGCCAGCAGCTTAAGGACAGATACGCAGTATTTT.

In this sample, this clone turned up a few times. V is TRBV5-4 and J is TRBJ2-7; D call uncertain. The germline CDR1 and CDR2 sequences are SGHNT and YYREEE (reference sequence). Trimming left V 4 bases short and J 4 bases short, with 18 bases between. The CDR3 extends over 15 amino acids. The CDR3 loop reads CASSPTGPRNYEQYF. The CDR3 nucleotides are TGTGCCAGCAGCCCGACCGGGCCGAGGAATTACGAGCAGTACTTC.

CDR3 sequence reads: CASSLAGGPYEQYF. The CDR3 DNA sequence: TGCGCCAGCAGCCTAGCGGGAGGGCCCTACGAGCAGTACTTC. The chain carries TRBV5-1 and TRBJ2-7; 12 nucleotides align to TRBD2. J gave up 2 bases and V 4 bases, and 1 base lay outside the gene matches. This CDR3 comprises 14 residues. The germline V gene encodes CDR1 SGHRS and CDR2 YFSETQ.

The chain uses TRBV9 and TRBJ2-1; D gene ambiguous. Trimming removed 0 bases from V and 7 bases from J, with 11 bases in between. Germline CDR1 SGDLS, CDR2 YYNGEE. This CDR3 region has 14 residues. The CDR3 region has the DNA TGTGCCAGCAGCGTAGTAGGGTATAGTAATGAGCAGTTCTTC. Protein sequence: CASSVVGYSNEQFF.

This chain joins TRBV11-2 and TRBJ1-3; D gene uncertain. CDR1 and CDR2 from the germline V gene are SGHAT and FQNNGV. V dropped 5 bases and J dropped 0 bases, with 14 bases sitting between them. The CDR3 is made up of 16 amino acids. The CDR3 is CASSKGRVGSGNTIYF. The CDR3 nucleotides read TGTGCCAGCAGCAAAGGGCGGGTCGGCTCTGGAAACACCATATATTTT.

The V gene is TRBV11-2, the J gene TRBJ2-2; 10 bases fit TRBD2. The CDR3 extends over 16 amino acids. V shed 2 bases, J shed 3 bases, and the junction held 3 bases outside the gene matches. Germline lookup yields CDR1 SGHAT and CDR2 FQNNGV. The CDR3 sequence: CASSLNLAGDTGELFF. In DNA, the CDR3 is TGTGCCAGCAGCTTAAATCTAGCGGGGGACACCGGGGAGCTGTTTTTT. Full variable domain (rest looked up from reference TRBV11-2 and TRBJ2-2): EAGVAQSPRYKIIEKRQSVAFWCNPISGHATLYWYQQILGQGPKLLIQFQNNGVVDDSQLPKDRFSAERLKGVDSTLKIQPAKLEDSAVYLCASSLNLAGDTGELFFGEGSRLTVL.

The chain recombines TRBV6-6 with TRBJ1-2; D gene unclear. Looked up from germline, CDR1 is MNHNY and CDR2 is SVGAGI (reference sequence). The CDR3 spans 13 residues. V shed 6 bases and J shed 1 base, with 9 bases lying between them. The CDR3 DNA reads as TGTGCCAGCAGCAACGAGGGTAACTATGGCTACACCTTC. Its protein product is CASSNEGNYGYTF.

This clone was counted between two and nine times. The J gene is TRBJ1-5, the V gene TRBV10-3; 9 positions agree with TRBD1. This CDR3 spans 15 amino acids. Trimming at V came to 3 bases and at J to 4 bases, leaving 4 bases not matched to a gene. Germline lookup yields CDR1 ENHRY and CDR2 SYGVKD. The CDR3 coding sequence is TGTGCCATCAGTGACGGAGGACAGGGGAATCAGCCCCAGCATTTT. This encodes CAISDGGQGNQPQHF.

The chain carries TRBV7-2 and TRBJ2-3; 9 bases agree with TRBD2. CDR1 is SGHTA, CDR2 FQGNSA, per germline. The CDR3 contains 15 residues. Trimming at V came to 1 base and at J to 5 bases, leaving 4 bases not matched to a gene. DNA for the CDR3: TGTGCCAGCAGCTTAGTCCAGCGGGGGGTAGATACGCAGTATTTT. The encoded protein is CASSLVQRGVDTQYF.

CDR3 nucleotide sequence: TGTGCCAGCAGCGGGGGATTGACTAGCGGGGCCTACGAGCAGTACTTC. Its protein is CASSGGLTSGAYEQYF. This chain joins TRBV5-4 and TRBJ2-7; TRBD2 aligns across 11 bases. The CDR3 has 16 amino acids. Trimming took 4 bases from V and 2 from J; bases not matched to a gene: 8. The germline CDR1 and CDR2 sequences are SGHNT and YYREEE (reference sequence).

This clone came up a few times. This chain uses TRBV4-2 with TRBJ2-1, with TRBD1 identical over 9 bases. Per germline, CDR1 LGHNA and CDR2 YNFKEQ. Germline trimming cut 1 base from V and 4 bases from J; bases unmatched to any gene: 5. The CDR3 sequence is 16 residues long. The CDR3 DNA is TGTGCCAGCAGCCAAGCCGGGACAGGGAGGTACAATGAGCAGTTCTTC. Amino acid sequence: CASSQAGTGRYNEQFF.

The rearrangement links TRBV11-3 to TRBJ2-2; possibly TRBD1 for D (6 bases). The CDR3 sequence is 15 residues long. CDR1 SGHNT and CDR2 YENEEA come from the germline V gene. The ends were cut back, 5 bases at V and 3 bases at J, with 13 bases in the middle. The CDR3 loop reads CASSQGGIDTGELFF. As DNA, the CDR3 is TGTGCCAGCAGCCAAGGGGGTATTGACACCGGGGAGCTGTTTTTT.

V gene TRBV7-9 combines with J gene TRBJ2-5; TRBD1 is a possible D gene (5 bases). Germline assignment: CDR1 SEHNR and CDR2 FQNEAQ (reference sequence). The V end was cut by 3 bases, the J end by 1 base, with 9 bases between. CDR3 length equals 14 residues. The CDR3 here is CASSLGQAQETQYF. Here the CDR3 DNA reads TGTGCCAGCAGCTTGGGGCAAGCCCAAGAGACCCAGTACTTC.

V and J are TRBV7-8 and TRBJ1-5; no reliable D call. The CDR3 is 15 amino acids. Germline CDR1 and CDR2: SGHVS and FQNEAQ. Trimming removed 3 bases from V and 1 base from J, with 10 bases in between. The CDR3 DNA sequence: TGTGCCAGCAGCTTGAATGGGATGAGCAATCAGCCCCAGCATTTT. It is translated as CASSLNGMSNQPQHF.

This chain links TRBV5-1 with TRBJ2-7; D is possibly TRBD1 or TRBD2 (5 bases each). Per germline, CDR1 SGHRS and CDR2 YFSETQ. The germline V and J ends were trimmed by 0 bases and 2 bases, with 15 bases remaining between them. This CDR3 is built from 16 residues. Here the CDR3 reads CASSLEPGRRAYEQYF. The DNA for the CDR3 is TGCGCCAGCAGCTTGGAACCGGGACGGCGAGCCTACGAGCAGTACTTC.

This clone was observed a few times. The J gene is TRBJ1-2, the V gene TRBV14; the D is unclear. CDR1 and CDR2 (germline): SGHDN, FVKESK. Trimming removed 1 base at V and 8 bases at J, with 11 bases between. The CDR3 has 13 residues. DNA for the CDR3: TGTGCCAGCAGCCAAGCCCCAACACAAGGCTACACCTTC. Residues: CASSQAPTQGYTF.

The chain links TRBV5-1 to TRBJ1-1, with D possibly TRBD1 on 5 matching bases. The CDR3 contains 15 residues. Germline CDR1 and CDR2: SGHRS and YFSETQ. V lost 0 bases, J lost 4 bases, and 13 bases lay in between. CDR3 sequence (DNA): TGCGCCAGCAGCTTGGAAGGGGCGCAGGGCACTGAAGCTTTCTTT. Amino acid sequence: CASSLEGAQGTEAFF.

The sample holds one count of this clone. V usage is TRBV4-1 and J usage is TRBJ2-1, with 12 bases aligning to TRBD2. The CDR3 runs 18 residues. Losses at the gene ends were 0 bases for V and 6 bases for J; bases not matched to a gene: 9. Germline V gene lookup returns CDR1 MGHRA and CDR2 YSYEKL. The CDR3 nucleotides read TGCGCCAGCAGCCAAGATTATCTAGGACTAGCGGGAATCAATGAGCAGTTCTTC. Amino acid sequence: CASSQDYLGLAGINEQFF.

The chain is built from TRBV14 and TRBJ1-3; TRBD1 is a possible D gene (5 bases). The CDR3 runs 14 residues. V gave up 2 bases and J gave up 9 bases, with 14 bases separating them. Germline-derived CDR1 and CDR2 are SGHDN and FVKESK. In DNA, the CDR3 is TGTGCCAGCAGCCAACGGACGGGGGTAGGCACCATATATTTT. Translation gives CASSQRTGVGTIYF.

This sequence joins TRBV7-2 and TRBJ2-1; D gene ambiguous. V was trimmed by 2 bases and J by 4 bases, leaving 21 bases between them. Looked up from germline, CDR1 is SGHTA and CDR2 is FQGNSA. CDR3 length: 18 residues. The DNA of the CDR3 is TGTGCCAGCAGCTTATTTGGGCAAGGTGACGGAGCTTACAATGAGCAGTTCTTC. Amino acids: CASSLFGQGDGAYNEQFF.